The 25 T cell receptor beta chains reported below all come from one sample, sequenced in a study of blood T cell repertoires in COVID-19 (dated by TCRdb to the early 2020s). To prepare the library, the immunoSEQ multiplex PCR assay was applied. TCRdb limited this immuneACCESS table to in-frame rearrangements with V and J called. A share of clones is missing; checked studies link under half to unresolved V genes, and the rest is unexplained. Present in this sample are 150,000 to 200,000 clones, about four fifths of which were seen just once. About 11% of the sample goes to the ten largest clones. Specimen: peripheral blood. These receptors were collected from a man aged 60 to 75 with active or convalescent COVID-19.

The chain has TRBV13 and TRBJ1-5, with TRBD1 matching 7 bases. The V and J ends lost 4 bases and 3 bases, in that order; junction bases with no gene match: 9. Germline V gives CDR1 PRHDT, CDR2 FYEKMQ (reference sequence). The CDR3 has 16 amino acids. CDR3 coding DNA: TGTGCCAGCAGCTACCGACAGGGTCGGGACAATCAGCCCCAGCATTTT. This codes for CASSYRQGRDNQPQHF. The complete variable domain, with remaining parts taken from reference TRBV13 and TRBJ1-5, reads AAGVIQSPRHLIKEKRETATLKCYPIPRHDTVYWYQQGPGQDPQFLISFYEKMQSDKGSIPDRFSAQQFSDYHSELNMSSLELGDSALYFCASSYRQGRDNQPQHFGDGTRLSIL.

The genes are TRBV12-3 or TRBV12-4 and TRBJ1-1, with 7 bases that match TRBD1. V lost 4 bases to trimming and J lost 11 bases; unmatched junction nucleotides: 4. There are 11 residues in the CDR3. The CDR3 loop is CASSYDREAFF. In nucleotides, the CDR3 is TGTGCCAGCAGTTACGACAGGGAGGCTTTCTTT.

The chain combines TRBV6-2 or TRBV6-3 with TRBJ1-1, with D maybe TRBD1 (5 bases). Trimming took 2 bases from V and 3 from J, leaving 13 bases between them. The CDR3 sequence is 15 residues long. The V gene's germline CDR1 is MNHEY and CDR2 SVGEGT. The CDR3 protein is CASSYTTWGDTEAFF. Here the CDR3 DNA reads TGTGCCAGCAGTTACACGACCTGGGGGGACACTGAAGCTTTCTTT.

The chain combines TRBV11-2 with TRBJ1-2, with TRBD1 as a possible D gene (6 bases). V was trimmed by 5 bases and J by 7 bases, leaving 17 bases between them. Germline V gene lookup returns CDR1 SGHAT and CDR2 FQNNGV. The CDR3 contains 14 residues. Written as DNA, the CDR3 is TGTGCCAGCAGCGTGTCAACAGGGTTTGGTGGCTACACCTTC. Protein sequence: CASSVSTGFGGYTF.

The V gene is TRBV5-6, the J gene TRBJ1-2; TRBD1 might be the D (5 bases). The CDR3 is made up of 11 amino acids. Germline V gene lookup returns CDR1 SGHDT and CDR2 YYEEEE. Between the trimmed V and J ends, which lost 6 bases and 7 bases, there was a span of 10 bases. CDR3 amino acids: CASNQGRGYTF. In DNA, the CDR3 is TGTGCCAGCAATCAGGGTCGTGGCTACACCTTC.

This sequence joins TRBV29-1 and TRBJ1-3; D gene ambiguous. CDR1 is SQVTM, CDR2 ANQGSEA, per germline. Trimming stripped 4 bases from V and 0 bases from J, with 7 bases between. CDR3 length equals 13 residues. Written as DNA, the CDR3 is TGCAGCGTTGCGGAGCACTCTGGAAACACCATATATTTT. Translation gives CSVAEHSGNTIYF.

V is TRBV19 and J is TRBJ1-2, with TRBD1 identical over 7 bases. This CDR3 is built from 14 residues. The germline V gene has CDR1 LNHDA and CDR2 SQIVND (reference sequence). V lost 4 bases, J lost 2 bases, and 4 bases stayed unmatched. CDR3 nucleotide sequence: TGTGCCAGTAGTAAGTGGGACAGCAACTATGGCTACACCTTC. This sequence encodes CASSKWDSNYGYTF. The variable domain in full, completed from reference TRBV19 and TRBJ1-2, reads DGGITQSPKYLFRKEGQNVTLSCEQNLNHDAMYWYRQDPGQGLRLIYYSQIVNDFQKGDIAEGYSVSREKKESFPLTVTSAQKNPTAFYLCASSKWDSNYGYTFGSGTRLTVV.

This chain joins TRBV5-4 and TRBJ1-6; 9 bases agree with TRBD1. CDR1 and CDR2 (germline): SGHNT, YYREEE (reference sequence). CDR3 length: 13 residues. V was clipped by 4 bases and J by 12 bases; unmatched bases: 5. The CDR3 spells CASSGGTGRPLHF. The CDR3 DNA sequence: TGTGCCAGCAGCGGCGGGACAGGGAGACCCCTCCACTTT. Drawing the rest from reference TRBV5-4 and TRBJ1-6, the complete variable domain is ETGVTQSPTHLIKTRGQQVTLRCSSQSGHNTVSWYQQALGQGPQFIFQYYREEENGRGNFPPRFSGLQFPNYSSELNVNALELDDSALYLCASSGGTGRPLHFGNGTRLTVT.

This clone was counted a single time. CDR3 bases: TGTGCCAGCAGCGACACCGGGACAGTCCAAAACACAGATACGCAGTATTTT. It translates to CASSDTGTVQNTDTQYF. The J gene is TRBJ2-3, the V gene TRBV5-8; 7 bases are shared with TRBD1. The germline gives CDR1 SGHTS, CDR2 YDEGEE. This CDR3 contains 17 residues. J lost 2 bases, V lost 4 bases, and 13 bases had no gene match.

The chain links TRBV11-2 to TRBJ2-5; D possibly corresponds to TRBD1 (5 bases). Germline V gene data show CDR1 as SGHAT and CDR2 as FQNNGV. V lost 0 bases, J lost 3 bases, and 11 bases lay in between. The CDR3 length is 15 residues. The CDR3 loop is CASSLEGGAEETQYF. CDR3 sequence (DNA): TGTGCCAGCAGCTTAGAAGGTGGGGCCGAAGAGACCCAGTACTTC.

V and J are TRBV6-4 and TRBJ1-2; D gene ambiguous. Germline V CDR1 and CDR2: MRHNA, SNTAGT. Trimming shortened V by 0 bases and J by 3 bases, and 8 bases separated the two germline ends. This CDR3 has 14 residues. CDR3 residues: CASSDSAGYYGYTF. The CDR3 nucleotides are TGTGCCAGCAGTGACTCCGCAGGCTACTATGGCTACACCTTC.

Here the CDR3 DNA reads TGCGCCAGCAGCCATGGGTCACTAGCGGGGGGCGGAGAGACCCAGTACTTC. It translates to CASSHGSLAGGGETQYF. The J gene is TRBJ2-5, the V gene TRBV4-1; 12 bases agree with TRBD2. V lost 3 bases and J lost 4; bases outside the gene matches: 9. The germline V gene has CDR1 MGHRA and CDR2 YSYEKL. The CDR3 totals 17 residues.

This clone came up a few times. This CDR3 is CASSSSGTSVYNEQFF. The CDR3 coding sequence is TGTGCCAGCAGCTCTTCCGGGACTAGCGTGTACAATGAGCAGTTCTTC. The V call is TRBV7-9, the J call TRBJ2-1; 10 bases map to TRBD2. This CDR3 is built from 16 residues. V dropped 4 bases and J dropped 4; count of bases not matched to a gene: 7. Germline V CDR1 and CDR2: SEHNR, FQNEAQ (reference sequence).

The gene calls are TRBV18 and TRBJ2-7; D possibly corresponds to TRBD2 (6 bases). V shed 0 bases and J shed 4 bases, with 16 bases lying between them. This CDR3 spans 16 amino acids. CDR1 is KGHSH, CDR2 LQKENI, per germline. The CDR3: CASSPPSIGRRYEQYF. The CDR3, as DNA: TGTGCCAGCTCACCACCTTCTATTGGGAGGCGGTACGAGCAGTACTTC.

The DNA of the CDR3 is TGCAGCGTACTGGGGACTAGCGGCGATACCTCCTACGAGCAGTACTTC. This codes for CSVLGTSGDTSYEQYF. The chain joins TRBV29-1 to TRBJ2-7, with 11 positions matching TRBD2. The germline V gene encodes CDR1 SQVTM and CDR2 ANQGSEA. The CDR3 is made up of 16 amino acids. Trimming took 6 bases from V and 0 from J; bases not matched to a gene: 10.

The rearrangement uses TRBV6-5 and TRBJ1-5, with D tentatively TRBD1 (5 bases). This CDR3 spans 15 amino acids. Trimming took 8 bases from V and 1 from J, leaving 15 bases between them. CDR1 is MNHEY, CDR2 SVGAGI, per germline. CDR3 nucleotides: TGTGCCAGCCAAAGGGGCCAGCGAAGCAATCAGCCCCAGCATTTT. Translated, it gives CASQRGQRSNQPQHF.

The CDR3 sequence: CASSKGQGFNEQFF. CDR3 sequence (DNA): TGCGCCAGCAGCAAGGGACAGGGTTTTAATGAGCAGTTCTTC. The chain has TRBV5-1 and TRBJ2-1; 9 positions agree with TRBD1. V trimming: 4 bases; J trimming: 7 bases; junction bases outside the gene matches: 6. The germline CDR1 and CDR2 sequences are SGHRS and YFSETQ. This CDR3 is built from 14 residues.

The chain joins TRBV5-1 to TRBJ1-3, with D unclear. The CDR3 runs to 16 residues. V was trimmed by 0 bases and J by 2 bases, leaving 12 bases between them. CDR1 is SGHRS and CDR2 is YFSETQ in the germline V gene. The CDR3 DNA reads as TGCGCCAGCAGCTTGGAGGGAGGGTCGGCTGGAAACACCATATATTTT. It translates to CASSLEGGSAGNTIYF.

The rearrangement joins TRBV12-3 or TRBV12-4 to TRBJ1-2; 8 nucleotides agree with TRBD1. The CDR3 covers 13 residues. Trimming at V came to 7 bases and at J to 7 bases, leaving 8 bases not matched to a gene. CDR3 loop: CASNQGAQGGYTF. For the CDR3, the DNA is TGTGCCAGCAACCAGGGGGCACAGGGTGGCTACACCTTC.

This clone has just a few counts. The chain has TRBV10-3 and TRBJ1-4, with 12 bases identical to TRBD1. The CDR3 loop spans 15 amino acids. J was trimmed by 3 bases and V by 8 bases; bases with no gene match: 4. Germline CDR1 and CDR2: ENHRY and SYGVKD. CDR3 DNA sequence: TGTGCCATCGGGGACAGGGGGCAGGCTAATGAAAAACTGTTTTTT. Translating gives CAIGDRGQANEKLFF.

The J gene is TRBJ2-3, the V gene TRBV27; 9 bases line up with TRBD1. Trimming cost V 6 bases and J 2 bases; bases outside gene matches: 9. This CDR3 comprises 16 residues. Germline lookup yields CDR1 MNHEY and CDR2 SMNVEV (reference sequence). The CDR3 DNA reads as TGTGCCAGCAGCCCTACCCGGGACAGGGTCACAGATACGCAGTATTTT. This encodes CASSPTRDRVTDTQYF.

This clone was found a few times. The V gene is TRBV13, the J gene TRBJ1-2, with D tentatively TRBD1 (5 bases). The CDR3 spans 14 residues. V was clipped by 0 bases and J by 8 bases, with 13 bases between them. Per the germline V gene, CDR1 is PRHDT and CDR2 is FYEKMQ (reference sequence). The CDR3 DNA is TGTGCCAGCAGCTTAGGTATGGGGGGAAGAGGCTACACCTTC. This encodes CASSLGMGGRGYTF. Complete variable domain (other parts from reference TRBV13 and TRBJ1-2): AAGVIQSPRHLIKEKRETATLKCYPIPRHDTVYWYQQGPGQDPQFLISFYEKMQSDKGSIPDRFSAQQFSDYHSELNMSSLELGDSALYFCASSLGMGGRGYTFGSGTRLTVV.

This clone was picked up a small number of times. J is TRBJ1-5 and V is TRBV3-1 (or the pseudogene TRBV3-2); 8 bases match TRBD1. The V and J ends lost 0 bases and 3 bases, in that order; junction bases with no gene match: 7. Germline-derived CDR1 and CDR2 are LGHDT and YNNKEL (reference sequence). The CDR3 is 17 residues long. In nucleotides, the CDR3 is TGTGCCAGCAGCCAAGATGGGCCAGGGGGCGTCAATCAGCCCCAGCATTTT. Its protein is CASSQDGPGGVNQPQHF.

CDR3 nucleotide sequence: TGTGCCACCAGCCCGGCAGGGCGAGGGGGACGAGGGGAGCTGTTTTTT. It codes for CATSPAGRGGRGELFF. The gene calls are TRBV15 and TRBJ2-2; perhaps TRBD1 as D (6 bases). V lost 5 bases and J 8 bases, leaving 21 bases between the germline ends. This CDR3 region has 16 residues. Germline loops: CDR1 LNHNV, CDR2 YYDKDF (reference sequence).

This chain joins TRBV7-2 and TRBJ2-2, with 9 positions matching TRBD2. J was trimmed by 4 bases and V by 4 bases; bases with no gene match: 4. Germline V gene lookup returns CDR1 SGHTA and CDR2 FQGNSA. The CDR3 is made up of 15 amino acids. This chain's CDR3 is CASSSSGRSTGELFF. The CDR3 DNA follows: TGTGCCAGCAGCTCGAGCGGGAGGTCCACCGGGGAGCTGTTTTTT.